This TCR beta chain is drawn from a study of early T cells in non-severe SARS-CoV-2 infection. This clonotype was seen only a few times. A single record per CDR3 protein comes from TCRdb applying MiXCR to the 5' RACE reads. The sample yields tens of thousands of distinct CDR3 sequences, 10% to 11% seen once. Deletions cut 0 bases from V and 2 bases from J, with 14 bases between. Germline-derived CDR1 and CDR2 are LGHNA and YNFKEQ. The CDR3 is made up of 17 amino acids. The sequenced material came from whole blood. The chain links TRBV4-2 to TRBJ2-1; possible D gene TRBD2, 6 bases. The sequence was collected from an adult who was a healthcare worker with PCR-confirmed SARS-CoV-2 infection or an uninfected control (not recorded which). The CDR3 reads CASSQEPTGEPYNEQFF. CDR3 nucleotides: TGTGCCAGCAGCCAAGAGCCAACGGGGGAACCCTACAATGAGCAGTTCTTC.